Below are 29 T cell receptor beta chains sequenced from a single sample in a study of OX40 agonist ivuxolimab in advanced cancers. Profiling relied on immunoSEQ multiplex PCR, and the TCRdb table lists in-frame clones only, not all of them. The sample contains some 73,000 clones, around 88% of which appear only once. Sequenced here: CD4+ or CD8+ T cells sorted from blood, sampled in a trial of the OX40 agonist ivuxolimab. The receptor set was obtained from an adult with an advanced solid tumor such as melanoma, head and neck, liver or kidney cancer.

The chain links TRBV7-3 to TRBJ2-5; a possible D gene is TRBD1 (6 bases). Trimming removed 2 bases from V and 4 bases from J, with 17 bases in between. Germline V gene data show CDR1 as SGHTA and CDR2 as FQGTGA. CDR3 length equals 16 residues. The CDR3 sequence: CASSLGSTGSRETQYF. CDR3 DNA: TGTGCCAGCAGCTTAGGGTCTACAGGGAGCCGAGAGACCCAGTACTTC. The variable domain in full, completed from reference TRBV7-3 and TRBJ2-5, reads GAGVSQTPSNKVTEKGKYVELRCDPISGHTALYWYRQSLGQGPEFLIYFQGTGAADDSGLPNDRFFAVRPEGSVSTLKIQRTERGDSAVYLCASSLGSTGSRETQYFGPGTRLLVL.

The chain uses TRBV30 and TRBJ2-7; no clear D. Germline CDR1 GTSNPN, CDR2 SVGIG (reference sequence). Between the trimmed V and J ends, which lost 1 base and 3 bases, there was a span of 7 bases. The CDR3 loop spans 12 amino acids. In DNA, the CDR3 is TGTGCCTGGAGTGGGATAAACTACGAGCAGTACTTC. Encoded protein: CAWSGINYEQYF.

This chain joins TRBV10-3 and TRBJ2-7, with 10 bases fitting TRBD1. There are 16 residues in the CDR3. With V trimmed by 6 bases and J by 2 bases, 10 bases remained unmatched. Germline CDR1 is ENHRY and CDR2 is SYGVKD. In nucleotides, the CDR3 is TGTGCCATCAGCCTAACCCCCGGGACAGGGGCCTACGAGCAGTACTTC. It encodes CAISLTPGTGAYEQYF.

The V call is TRBV7-2, the J call TRBJ2-5, with a tentative D call TRBD2 (6 bases). CDR1 is SGHTA and CDR2 is FQGNSA in the germline V gene. Trimming removed 5 bases at V and 4 bases at J, with 17 bases between. This CDR3 is built from 15 residues. DNA of the CDR3: TGTGCCAGCAGCCTCTCCCCTAGCGCGGGAGAGACCCAGTACTTC. Amino acid sequence: CASSLSPSAGETQYF.

About this clone: At one end the junction does not follow the germline gene, possibly because of a read error. V usage is TRBV18 and J usage is TRBJ1-3, with no clear D. Germline-derived CDR1 and CDR2 are KGHSH and LQKENI. CDR3 length: 13 residues. DNA of the CDR3: TGTGCCAGCTCACGTGATTTTGGAGACACCATATATTTT. Translation: CASSRDFGDTIYF. The full variable domain, with the rest looked up from reference TRBV18 and TRBJ1-3, is NAGVMQNPRHLVRRRGQEARLRCSPMKGHSHVYWYRQLPEEGLKFMVYLQKENIIDESGMPKERFSAEFPKEGPSILRIQQVVRGDSAAYFCASSRDFGDTIYFGEGSWLTVV.

This clone was seen just once. The chain couples TRBV5-8 to TRBJ1-5; D is perhaps TRBD1 (5 bases). The germline V gene encodes CDR1 SGHTS and CDR2 YDEGEE. V lost 3 bases and J 5 bases, leaving 12 bases between the germline ends. CDR3 length: 14 amino acids. CDR3 sequence reads: CASSSRGNDQPQHF. CDR3 DNA: TGTGCCAGCAGCTCCCGGGGCAATGATCAGCCCCAGCATTTT.

Comments on this clone: The DNA is left out, because the CDR3 cannot be placed on it with certainty; the CDR3 is given as TCRdb lists it. This sequence joins TRBV18 and TRBJ2-3; the table's D call TRBD2 went unverified against the DNA. CDR1 and CDR2 from the germline V gene are KGHSH and LQKENI. The CDR3 adds up to 20 amino acids, both ends counted. CDR3 loop: CASSPYFGEAGAPSSDTQYF.

V and J are TRBV7-3 and TRBJ1-1; D is uncertain. The CDR3 is 13 residues long. Trimming took 4 bases from V and 4 from J, leaving 10 bases between them. From germline, CDR1 is SGHTA and CDR2 FQGTGA. This CDR3 is CASSSGGTTEAFF. Here the CDR3 DNA reads TGTGCCAGCAGCTCCGGCGGTACCACTGAAGCTTTCTTT.

The DNA of the CDR3 is TGTGCCAGCACCTCCTTTATGAACACTGAAGCTTTCTTT. Protein: CASTSFMNTEAFF. The chain links TRBV6-5 to TRBJ1-1; D is unresolved. CDR3 size: 13 residues. Trimming pared 7 bases from V and 0 bases from J, leaving 9 bases between. Germline V gives CDR1 MNHEY, CDR2 SVGAGI.

The rearrangement links TRBV19 to TRBJ2-7; 8 bases align to TRBD2. V shed 4 bases, J shed 3 bases, and the junction held 2 bases outside the gene matches. This CDR3 is 13 amino acids long. From germline, CDR1 is LNHDA and CDR2 SQIVND (reference sequence). The CDR3 DNA reads TGTGCCAGTAGTACTCGGGAGGGCTACGAGCAGTACTTC. Protein product: CASSTREGYEQYF.

The CDR3 here is CASTVERLNYEQYF. The CDR3 DNA reads TGTGCCAGCACGGTCGAAAGGTTAAACTACGAGCAGTACTTC. The chain links TRBV2 to TRBJ2-7; D is unclear. V was trimmed by 7 bases and J by 3 bases, leaving 16 bases between them. Germline assignment: CDR1 SNHLY and CDR2 FYNNEI. The CDR3 spans 14 residues.

The chain links TRBV5-1 to TRBJ2-7; TRBD1 agrees at 8 bases. CDR1 is SGHRS and CDR2 is YFSETQ in the germline V gene. Trimming took 6 bases from V and 5 from J; bases not matched to a gene: 10. The CDR3 has 14 amino acids. DNA for the CDR3: TGCGCCAGCACATCCGGGACAGGAGGGGACGAGCAGTACTTC. It codes for CASTSGTGGDEQYF. The full variable domain, rest sourced from reference TRBV5-1 and TRBJ2-7, is KAGVTQTPRYLIKTRGQQVTLSCSPISGHRSVSWYQQTPGQGLQFLFEYFSETQRNKGNFPGRFSGRQFSNSRSEMNVSTLELGDSALYLCASTSGTGGDEQYFGPGTRLTVT.

This chain joins TRBV19 and TRBJ2-2; 8 bases agree with TRBD1. The J segment lost 6 bases and the V segment lost 9 bases, leaving 12 bases of the junction unmatched. There are 15 residues in the CDR3. Germline CDR1 LNHDA, CDR2 SQIVND (reference sequence). In nucleotides, the CDR3 is TGTGCCAGCGACAGGGGCATTATCTACTCCGGGGAGCTGTTTTTT. It yields the protein CASDRGIIYSGELFF.

The rearrangement uses TRBV5-5 and TRBJ2-7; TRBD1 matches at 9 bases. The V and J ends lost 3 bases and 3 bases, in that order; junction bases with no gene match: 7. CDR1 and CDR2 from the germline V gene are SGHKS and YYEKEE (reference sequence). The CDR3 is made up of 15 amino acids. The CDR3 coding sequence is TGTGCCAGCAGCTCCCTGACAGGGGGAAACTACGAGCAGTACTTC. Amino acid sequence: CASSSLTGGNYEQYF. Looking up the rest from reference TRBV5-5 and TRBJ2-7 gives the full variable domain: DAGVTQSPTHLIKTRGQQVTLRCSPISGHKSVSWYQQVLGQGPQFIFQYYEKEERGRGNFPDRFSARQFPNYSSELNVNALLLGDSALYLCASSSLTGGNYEQYFGPGTRLTVT.

The chain joins TRBV5-4 to TRBJ2-5; 9 nucleotides line up with TRBD2. The germline V gene has CDR1 SGHNT and CDR2 YYREEE (reference sequence). V gave up 4 bases and J gave up 5 bases; unmatched junction bases: 12. The CDR3 is 16 amino acids. The CDR3: CASSTMIAGGRETQYF. The CDR3 nucleotides are TGTGCCAGCAGCACTATGATTGCGGGGGGGCGGGAGACCCAGTACTTC.

The chain joins TRBV5-5 to TRBJ2-2; 9 positions agree with TRBD2. Losses at the gene ends were 3 bases for V and 5 bases for J; bases not matched to a gene: 14. The CDR3 runs to 18 residues. Germline V gene data show CDR1 as SGHKS and CDR2 as YYEKEE (reference sequence). The CDR3 spells CASSWRLIAGAETGELFF. The DNA for the CDR3 is TGTGCCAGCAGCTGGAGGTTAATAGCGGGAGCGGAGACCGGGGAGCTGTTTTTT.

The chain carries TRBV6-5 and TRBJ1-1, with a possible D match to TRBD1 (5 bases). Looked up from germline, CDR1 is MNHEY and CDR2 is SVGAGI. This CDR3 has 14 residues. Trimming shortened V by 8 bases and J by 1 base, and 14 bases separated the two germline ends. The CDR3 spells CASSKGRANTEAFF. DNA of the CDR3: TGTGCCAGCTCAAAGGGGCGGGCGAACACTGAAGCTTTCTTT.

The genes are TRBV2 and TRBJ2-1, with TRBD1 as a possible D gene (5 bases). CDR1 is SNHLY, CDR2 FYNNEI, per germline. The germline V and J ends were trimmed by 4 bases and 8 bases, with 12 bases remaining between them. This CDR3 is 13 amino acids long. CDR3: CASSARRGDEQFF. The DNA for the CDR3 is TGTGCCAGCAGTGCCCGAAGGGGCGATGAGCAGTTCTTC.

This clone was recorded only once. The rearrangement uses TRBV4-3 and TRBJ2-7; D may correspond to TRBD1 or TRBD2 (5 bases each). CDR3 size: 15 residues. V lost 0 bases to trimming and J lost 1 base, with 10 bases between them. CDR1 and CDR2 (germline): LGHNA, YSLEER. CDR3 amino acids: CASSQEKGRSYEQYF. Here the CDR3 DNA reads TGCGCCAGCAGCCAAGAAAAGGGACGGTCCTACGAGCAGTACTTC.

The rearrangement links TRBV9 to TRBJ2-7, with 14 bases lining up with TRBD2. Germline trimming cut 4 bases from V and 6 bases from J; bases unmatched to any gene: 12. The CDR3 has 17 amino acids. Germline V CDR1 and CDR2: SGDLS, YYNGEE. The CDR3 loop is CASSPGTSGSRQGEQYF. In DNA, the CDR3 is TGTGCCAGCAGCCCGGGGACTAGCGGGAGTAGGCAGGGCGAGCAGTACTTC.

The chain is built from TRBV5-6 and TRBJ2-2, with 10 bases lining up with TRBD2. The CDR3 is made up of 15 amino acids. CDR1 is SGHDT and CDR2 is YYEEEE in the germline V gene. V gave up 3 bases and J gave up 6 bases; unmatched junction bases: 5. CDR3 sequence: CASSSSGRAAGELFF. For the CDR3, the DNA is TGTGCCAGCAGCTCTAGCGGGAGAGCGGCCGGGGAGCTGTTTTTT.

This chain links TRBV7-8 with TRBJ2-7; a possible D gene is TRBD1 (6 bases). CDR3 length equals 15 residues. V lost 5 bases and J 2 bases, leaving 16 bases between the germline ends. Germline V gives CDR1 SGHVS, CDR2 FQNEAQ. DNA of the CDR3: TGTGCCAGCAGCAAACGGTCCGGACAGCCCTACGAGCAGTACTTC. It yields the protein CASSKRSGQPYEQYF. The complete variable domain, with remaining parts taken from reference TRBV7-8 and TRBJ2-7, reads GAGVSQSPRYKVAKRGQDVALRCDPISGHVSLFWYQQALGQGPEFLTYFQNEAQLDKSGLPSDRFFAERPEGSVSTLKIQRTQQEDSAVYLCASSKRSGQPYEQYFGPGTRLTVT.

The V call is TRBV29-1, the J call TRBJ2-1; 7 bases map to TRBD1. V shed 6 bases and J 6 bases; nucleotides not matched to a gene: 5. Germline loops: CDR1 SQVTM, CDR2 ANQGSEA. The CDR3 totals 12 residues. CDR3 amino acids: CSVRDSPNEQFF. In DNA, the CDR3 is TGCAGCGTACGGGACAGCCCCAATGAGCAGTTCTTC.

The chain joins TRBV29-1 to TRBJ1-2, with 11 bases fitting TRBD1. Trimming took 6 bases from V and 2 from J; bases not matched to a gene: 5. The CDR3 length is 14 residues. Germline CDR1 is SQVTM and CDR2 is ANQGSEA. This CDR3 reads CSVSGTGGNYGYTF. CDR3 DNA sequence: TGCAGCGTCTCCGGGACAGGGGGGAACTATGGCTACACCTTC.

The chain combines TRBV6-6 with TRBJ1-3; the D gene is possibly TRBD1 (5 bases). Germline assignment: CDR1 MNHNY and CDR2 SVGAGI (reference sequence). This CDR3 spans 15 amino acids. The V end was cut by 7 bases, the J end by 2 bases, with 15 bases between. CDR3 sequence reads: CASTTTVAPGNTIYF. Written as DNA, the CDR3 is TGTGCCAGCACCACGACAGTGGCCCCTGGAAACACCATATATTTT.

The chain employs TRBV28 and TRBJ2-7, with 12 bases aligning to TRBD2. This CDR3 has 16 residues. Per the germline V gene, CDR1 is MDHEN and CDR2 is SYDVKM. After removal of 2 bases from V and 3 bases from J, the junction contained 5 bases not matched to a gene. CDR3 nucleotides: TGTGCCAGCAGTTTACGGTGGACTAGCGGGAACTACGAGCAGTACTTC. Translating gives CASSLRWTSGNYEQYF.

By proportion, this clone is medium-sized (0.01 to 0.1%). The chain recombines TRBV10-2 with TRBJ1-4; 7 bases map to TRBD1. The germline V gene has CDR1 WSHSY and CDR2 SAAADI. Germline trimming cut 3 bases from V and 8 bases from J; bases unmatched to any gene: 9. The CDR3 length is 15 residues. DNA of the CDR3: TGCGCCAGCAGTGACGGATACAGGGGATACGAAAAACTGTTTTTT. Its translation: CASSDGYRGYEKLFF.

The CDR3 sequence: CASSEGGAPGSETQYF. Here the CDR3 DNA reads TGTGCCAGCAGTGAAGGGGGGGCTCCGGGGTCGGAGACCCAGTACTTC. The rearrangement uses TRBV2 and TRBJ2-5, with D perhaps TRBD1 or TRBD2 (6 bases each). Trimming pared 1 base from V and 5 bases from J, leaving 17 bases between. The germline V gene has CDR1 SNHLY and CDR2 FYNNEI. The CDR3 covers 16 residues.

This chain joins TRBV25-1 and TRBJ1-1; TRBD1 matches at 8 bases. V lost 2 bases and J lost 3; bases outside the gene matches: 5. In germline, CDR1 is MGHDK, CDR2 SYGVNS. CDR3 length equals 15 residues. CDR3 residues: CASSEIRGRDTEAFF. CDR3 DNA: TGTGCCAGCAGTGAAATCAGGGGGCGGGACACTGAAGCTTTCTTT.